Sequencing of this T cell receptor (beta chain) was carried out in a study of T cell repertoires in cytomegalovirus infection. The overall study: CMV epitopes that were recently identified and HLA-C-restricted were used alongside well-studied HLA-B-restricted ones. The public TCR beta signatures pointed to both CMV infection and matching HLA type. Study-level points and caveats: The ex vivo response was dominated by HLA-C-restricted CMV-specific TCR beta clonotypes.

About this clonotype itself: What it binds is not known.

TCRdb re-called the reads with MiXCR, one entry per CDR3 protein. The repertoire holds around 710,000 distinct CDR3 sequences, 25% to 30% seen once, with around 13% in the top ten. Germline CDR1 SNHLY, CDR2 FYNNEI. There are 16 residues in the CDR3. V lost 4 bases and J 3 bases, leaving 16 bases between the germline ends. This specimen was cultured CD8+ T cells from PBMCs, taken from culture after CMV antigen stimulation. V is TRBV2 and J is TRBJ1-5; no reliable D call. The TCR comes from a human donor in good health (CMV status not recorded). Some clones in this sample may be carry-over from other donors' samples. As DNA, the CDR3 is TGTGCCAGCAGTGCGAGGGCCGCCGGATTCAATCAGCCCCAGCATTTT. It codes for CASSARAAGFNQPQHF.